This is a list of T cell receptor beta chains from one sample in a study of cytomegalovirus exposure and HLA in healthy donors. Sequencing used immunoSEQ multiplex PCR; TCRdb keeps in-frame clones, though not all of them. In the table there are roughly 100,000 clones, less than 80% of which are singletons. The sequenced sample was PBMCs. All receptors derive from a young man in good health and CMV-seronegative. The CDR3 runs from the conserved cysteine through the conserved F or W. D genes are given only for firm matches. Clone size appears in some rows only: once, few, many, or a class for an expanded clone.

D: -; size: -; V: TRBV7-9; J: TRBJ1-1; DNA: TGTGCCAGCAGCTTAGTCGGGAAAACCGGTCCTGAAGCTTTCTTT; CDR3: CASSLVGKTGPEAFF
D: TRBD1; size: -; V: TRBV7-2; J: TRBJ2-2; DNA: TGTGCCAGCAGCTTAGGCGGACAGGGACTTACCGGGGAGCTGTTTTTT; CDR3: CASSLGGQGLTGELFF
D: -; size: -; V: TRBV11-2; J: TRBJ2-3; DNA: TGTGCCAGCAGCTTAGGTGCGCTAACAGATACGCAGTATTTT; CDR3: CASSLGALTDTQYF
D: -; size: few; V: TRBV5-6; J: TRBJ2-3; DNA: TGTGCCAGCAGCTTTGCCCGGGATACGCAGTATTTT; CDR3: CASSFARDTQYF
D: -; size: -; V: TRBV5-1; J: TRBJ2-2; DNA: TGCGCCAGCGTACATAGCGGGAACACCGGGGAGCTGTTTTTT; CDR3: CASVHSGNTGELFF
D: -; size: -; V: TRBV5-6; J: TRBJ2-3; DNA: TGTGCCAGCAGCTTTGATTTCCGGGTATCAGATACGCAGTATTTT; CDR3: CASSFDFRVSDTQYF
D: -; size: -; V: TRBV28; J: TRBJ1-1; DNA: TGTGCCAGCAGTGGCGACGGGGTGAACACTGAAGCTTTCTTT; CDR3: CASSGDGVNTEAFF
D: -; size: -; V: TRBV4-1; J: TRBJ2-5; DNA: TGCGCCAGCAGCCAACCGGGACAGGGTGAGCGGGAGCAGTACTTC; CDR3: CASSQPGQGEREQYF
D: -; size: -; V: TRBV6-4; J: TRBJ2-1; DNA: TGTGCCAGCGCAAACCTCGGTGAGCAGTTCTTC; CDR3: CASANLGEQFF
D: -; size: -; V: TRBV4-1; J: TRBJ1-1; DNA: TGCGCCAGCAGCCAAGCCGAAGACTACAGTTACACTGAAGCTTTCTTT; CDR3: CASSQAEDYSYTEAFF
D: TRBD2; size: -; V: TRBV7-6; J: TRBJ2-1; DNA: TGTGCCAGCAGCTGGAGCGGGAGCCCCTACAATGAGCAGTTCTTC; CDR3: CASSWSGSPYNEQFF
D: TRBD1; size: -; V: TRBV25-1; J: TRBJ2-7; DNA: TGTGCCAGCAGTGGCGGGACAGGGGGTCTGGGCGAGCAGTACTTC; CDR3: CASSGGTGGLGEQYF
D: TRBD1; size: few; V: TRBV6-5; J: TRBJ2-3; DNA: TGTGCCAGCCGGACAGGGGGCGCAGATACGCAGTATTTT; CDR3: CASRTGGADTQYF
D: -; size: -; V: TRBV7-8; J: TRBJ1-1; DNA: TGTGCCAGCAGCTTAAGAGTTGACACTGAAGCTTTCTTT; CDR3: CASSLRVDTEAFF
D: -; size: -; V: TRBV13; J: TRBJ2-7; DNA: TGTGCCAGCAGCTTCGGGGAGGTGGAGCAGTACTTC; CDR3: CASSFGEVEQYF
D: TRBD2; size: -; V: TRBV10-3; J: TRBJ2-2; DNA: TGTGCCTCCTGGGGGGGAATAAGACGGAAGAACACCGGGGAGCTGTTTTTT; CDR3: CASWGGIRRKNTGELFF
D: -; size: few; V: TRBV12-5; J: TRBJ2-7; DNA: TGTGCTAGACCTAATCTGTACGAGCAGTACTTC; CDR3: CARPNLYEQYF
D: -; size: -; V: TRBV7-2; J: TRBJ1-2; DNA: TGTGCCAGCAGCCCACCGGGACGGGGGTATGGCTACACCTTC; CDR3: CASSPPGRGYGYTF
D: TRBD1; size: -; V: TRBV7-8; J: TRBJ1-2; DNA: TGTGCCAGCAGCTCCCCGGACAGGCTGCTCTATGGCTACACCTTC; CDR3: CASSSPDRLLYGYTF
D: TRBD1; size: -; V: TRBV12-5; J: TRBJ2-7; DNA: TGTGCTAGTGGTTCGGAGGACAGGGGTAGCTCCTACGAGCAGTACTTC; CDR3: CASGSEDRGSSYEQYF
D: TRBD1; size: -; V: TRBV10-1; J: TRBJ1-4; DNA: TGCGCCAGCGGGAAGACAGGGCGGAATAATGAAAAACTGTTTTTT; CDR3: CASGKTGRNNEKLFF
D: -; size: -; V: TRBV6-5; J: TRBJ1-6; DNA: TGTGCCAGCAGTTCCCAGCGAAATTCACCCCTCCACTTT; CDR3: CASSSQRNSPLHF
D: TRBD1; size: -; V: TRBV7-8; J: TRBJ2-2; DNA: TGTGCCAGCAGTCGACAGGGATTGAACACCGGGGAGCTGTTTTTT; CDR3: CASSRQGLNTGELFF
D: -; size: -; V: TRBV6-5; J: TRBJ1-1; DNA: TGTGCCAGCAGGGATGCGGGGGGGAACACTGAAGCTTTCTTT; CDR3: CASRDAGGNTEAFF
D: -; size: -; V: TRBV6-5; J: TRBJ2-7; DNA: TGTGCCAGCAGTACAGGGACCGAATTCACCTACGAGCAGTACTTC; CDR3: CASSTGTEFTYEQYF
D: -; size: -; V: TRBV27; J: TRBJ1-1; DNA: TGTGCCAGCAGCGCCTCTACCCGGGACACTGAAGCTTTCTTT; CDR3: CASSASTRDTEAFF
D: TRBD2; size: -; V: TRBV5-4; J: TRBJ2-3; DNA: TGTGCCAGCAGCCCCCTAGCGGGGGGTAGCACAGATACGCAGTATTTT; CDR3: CASSPLAGGSTDTQYF
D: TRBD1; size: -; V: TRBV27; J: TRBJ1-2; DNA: TGTGCCAGCAGTGTGACAGGGAGGTATGGCTACACCTTC; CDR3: CASSVTGRYGYTF
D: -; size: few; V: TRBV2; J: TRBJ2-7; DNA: TGTGCCAGCAGTGAACGTCGGGGTTACGAGCAGTACTTC; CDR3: CASSERRGYEQYF
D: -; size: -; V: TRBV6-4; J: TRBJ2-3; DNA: TGTGCCGGGTTTAGGCGGGACACAGATACGCAGTATTTT; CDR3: CAGFRRDTDTQYF
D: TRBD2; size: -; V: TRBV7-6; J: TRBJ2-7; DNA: TGTGCCAGCAGTTATGAACCGGGACTAGACTACGAGCAGTACTTC; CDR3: CASSYEPGLDYEQYF
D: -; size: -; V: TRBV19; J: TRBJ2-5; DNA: TGTGCCAGTAGTATACGATCCCGCGAGGCCGGAAGTCGCCAAGAGACCCAGTACTTC; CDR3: CASSIRSREAGSRQETQYF
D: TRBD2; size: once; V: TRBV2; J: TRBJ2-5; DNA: TGTGCCAGCAGTCGGCGGGGGGCGGAATCAGAGACCCAGTACTTC; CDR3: CASSRRGAESETQYF
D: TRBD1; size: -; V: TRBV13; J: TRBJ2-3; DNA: TGTGCCAGCAGCCCGTGGACAGGGGGCCGGGATACGCAGTATTTT; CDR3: CASSPWTGGRDTQYF
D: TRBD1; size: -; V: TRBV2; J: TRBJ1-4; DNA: TGTGCCAGCAGGGGGGACAGGGGTGAAAAACTGTTTTTT; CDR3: CASRGDRGEKLFF
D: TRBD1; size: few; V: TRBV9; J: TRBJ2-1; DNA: TGTGCCAGCAGCGTAGGGGGACAGGGGGCCCTTAATGAGCAGTTCTTC; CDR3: CASSVGGQGALNEQFF
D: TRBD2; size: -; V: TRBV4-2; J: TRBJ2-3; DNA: TGTGCCAGCAGCCCCACTCCGAGCGGGAGAGGGGATACGCGGTATTTT; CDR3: CASSPTPSGRGDTRYF
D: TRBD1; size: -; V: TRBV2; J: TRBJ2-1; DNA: TGTGCCAGCAGTGAAAATCCGAACGGGACAGGGTACGAGCAGTTCTTC; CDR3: CASSENPNGTGYEQFF
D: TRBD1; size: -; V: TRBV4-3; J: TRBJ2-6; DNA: TGCGCCAGCAGCCGCCGGACAGGGGCCCCTGGGGCCAACGTCCTGACTTTC; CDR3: CASSRRTGAPGANVLTF
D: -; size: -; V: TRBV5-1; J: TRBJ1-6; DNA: TGCGCCAGCAGCTGGACATCCCATAATTCACCCCTCCACTTT; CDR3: CASSWTSHNSPLHF
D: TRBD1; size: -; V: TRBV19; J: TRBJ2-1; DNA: TGTGCCAGTAGTTCCCGGACAGGGCGAAATGAGCAGTTCTTC; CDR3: CASSSRTGRNEQFF
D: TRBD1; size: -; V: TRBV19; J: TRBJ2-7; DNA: TGTGCCAGTAGTCGTAACCGGGACAGGGGATCCTACGAGCAGTACTTC; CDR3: CASSRNRDRGSYEQYF